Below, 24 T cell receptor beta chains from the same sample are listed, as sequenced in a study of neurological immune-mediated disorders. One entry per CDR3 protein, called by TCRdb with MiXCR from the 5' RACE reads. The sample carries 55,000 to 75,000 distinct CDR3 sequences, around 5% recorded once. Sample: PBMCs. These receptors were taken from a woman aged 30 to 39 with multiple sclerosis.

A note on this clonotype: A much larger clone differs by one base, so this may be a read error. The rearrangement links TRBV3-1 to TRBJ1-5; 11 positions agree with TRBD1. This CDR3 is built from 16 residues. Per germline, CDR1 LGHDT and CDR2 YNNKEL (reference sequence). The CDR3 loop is CASSQDRTGGNQTQHF. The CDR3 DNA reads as TGTGCCAGCAGCCAAGACCGGACAGGGGGCAATCAGACCCAGCATTTT.

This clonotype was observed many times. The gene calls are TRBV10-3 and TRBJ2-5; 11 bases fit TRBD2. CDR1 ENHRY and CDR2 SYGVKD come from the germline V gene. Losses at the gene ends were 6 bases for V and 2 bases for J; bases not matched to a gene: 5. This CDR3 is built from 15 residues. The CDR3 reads CAISLGLAVQETQYF. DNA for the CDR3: TGTGCCATCAGCCTGGGACTAGCGGTACAAGAGACCCAGTACTTC.

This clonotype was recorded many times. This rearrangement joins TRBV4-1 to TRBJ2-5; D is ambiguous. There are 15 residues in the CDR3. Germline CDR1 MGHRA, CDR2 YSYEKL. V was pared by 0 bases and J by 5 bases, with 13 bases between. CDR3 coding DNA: TGCGCCAGCAGCCAAGATCTCCGGGCCTTGGAGACCCAGTACTTC. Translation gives CASSQDLRALETQYF.

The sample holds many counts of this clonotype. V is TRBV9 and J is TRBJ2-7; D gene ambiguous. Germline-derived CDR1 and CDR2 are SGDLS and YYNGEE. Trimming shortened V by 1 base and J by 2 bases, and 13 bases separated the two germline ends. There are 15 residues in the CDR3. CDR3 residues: CASSVSPTRTYEQYF. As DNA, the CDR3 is TGTGCCAGCAGCGTATCCCCGACGAGAACCTACGAGCAGTACTTC.

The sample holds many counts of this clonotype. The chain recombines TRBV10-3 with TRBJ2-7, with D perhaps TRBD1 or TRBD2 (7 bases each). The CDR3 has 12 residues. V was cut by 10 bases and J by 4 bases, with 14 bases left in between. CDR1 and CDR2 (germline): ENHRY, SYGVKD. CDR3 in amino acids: CATSGGGYEQYF. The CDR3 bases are TGTGCCACCTCAGGGGGGGGTTACGAGCAGTACTTC.

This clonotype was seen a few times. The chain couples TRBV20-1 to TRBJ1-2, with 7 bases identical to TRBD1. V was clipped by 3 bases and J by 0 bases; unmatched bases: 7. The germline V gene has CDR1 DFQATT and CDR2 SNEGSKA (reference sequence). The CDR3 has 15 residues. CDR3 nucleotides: TGCAGTGCTAGCAGGGTAGGGGGCCCTAACTATGGCTACACCTTC. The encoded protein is CSASRVGGPNYGYTF.

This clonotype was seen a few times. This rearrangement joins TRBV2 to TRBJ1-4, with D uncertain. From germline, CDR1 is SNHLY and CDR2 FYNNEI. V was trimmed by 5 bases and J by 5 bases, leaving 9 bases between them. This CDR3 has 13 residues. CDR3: CASSREGNEKLFF. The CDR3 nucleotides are TGTGCCAGCAGTCGGGAAGGGAATGAAAAACTGTTTTTT.

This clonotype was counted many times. The CDR3 sequence is CASSPMTGQETQYF. The CDR3, as DNA: TGCGCCAGCAGCCCAATGACAGGCCAAGAGACCCAGTACTTC. V is TRBV5-1 and J is TRBJ2-5; a weak D match, TRBD1 (6 bases). V lost 4 bases, J lost 1 base, and 11 bases lay in between. The CDR3 covers 14 residues. Germline CDR1 SGHRS, CDR2 YFSETQ.

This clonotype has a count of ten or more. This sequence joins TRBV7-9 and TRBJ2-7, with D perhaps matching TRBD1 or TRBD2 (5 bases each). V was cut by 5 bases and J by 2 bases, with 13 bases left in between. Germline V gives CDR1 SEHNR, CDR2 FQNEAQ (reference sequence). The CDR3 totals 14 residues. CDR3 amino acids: CASSHRDAAYEQYF. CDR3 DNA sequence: TGTGCCAGCAGCCACCGGGACGCTGCCTACGAGCAGTACTTC. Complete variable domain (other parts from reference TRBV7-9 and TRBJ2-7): DTGVSQNPRHKITKRGQNVTFRCDPISEHNRLYWYRQTLGQGPEFLTYFQNEAQLEKSRLLSDRFSAERPKGSFSTLEIQRTEQGDSAMYLCASSHRDAAYEQYFGPGTRLTVT.

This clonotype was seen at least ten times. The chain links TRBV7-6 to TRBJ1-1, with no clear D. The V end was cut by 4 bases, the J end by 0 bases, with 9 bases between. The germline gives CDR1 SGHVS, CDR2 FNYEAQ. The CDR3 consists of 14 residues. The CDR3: CASSSTGMNTEAFF. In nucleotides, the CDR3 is TGTGCCAGCAGCTCGACGGGTATGAACACTGAAGCTTTCTTT.

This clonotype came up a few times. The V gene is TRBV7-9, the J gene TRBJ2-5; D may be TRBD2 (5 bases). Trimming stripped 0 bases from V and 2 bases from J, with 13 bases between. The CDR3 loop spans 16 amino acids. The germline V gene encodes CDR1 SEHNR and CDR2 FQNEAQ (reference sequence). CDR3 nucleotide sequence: TGTGCCAGCAGCTTAGCGAATCCCAGCGGACAAGAGACCCAGTACTTC. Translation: CASSLANPSGQETQYF.

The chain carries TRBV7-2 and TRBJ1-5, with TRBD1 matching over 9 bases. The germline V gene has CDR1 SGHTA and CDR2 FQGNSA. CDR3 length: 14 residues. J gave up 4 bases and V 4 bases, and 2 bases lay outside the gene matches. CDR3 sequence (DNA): TGTGCCAGCAGCTATGGGACAGGGAATCAGCCCCAGCATTTT. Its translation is CASSYGTGNQPQHF.

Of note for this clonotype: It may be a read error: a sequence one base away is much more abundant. This CDR3 reads CATSQGIAPDTQYF. CDR3 in DNA: TGTGCCACCAGCCAGGGAATAGCGCCCGATACGCAGTATTTT. The V gene is TRBV15, the J gene TRBJ2-3; D might be TRBD1 or TRBD2, each matching 5 bases. V lost 5 bases to trimming and J lost 6 bases, with 15 bases between them. Germline V gene sequence: CDR1 LNHNV, CDR2 YYDKDF (reference sequence). The CDR3 is 14 amino acids.

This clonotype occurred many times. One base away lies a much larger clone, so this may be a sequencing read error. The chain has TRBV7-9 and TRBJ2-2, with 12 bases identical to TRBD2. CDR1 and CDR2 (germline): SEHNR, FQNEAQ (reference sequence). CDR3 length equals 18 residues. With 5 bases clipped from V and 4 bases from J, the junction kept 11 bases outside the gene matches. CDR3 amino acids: CASSLSWTSGATTGELFF. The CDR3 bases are TGTGCCAGCAGCCTCAGCTGGACTAGCGGGGCTACCACCGGGGAGCTGTTTTTT. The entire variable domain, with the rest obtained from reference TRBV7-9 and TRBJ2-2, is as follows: DTGVSQNPRHKITKRGQNVTFRCDPISEHNRLYWYRQTLGQGPEFLTYFQNEAQLEKSRLLSDRFSAERPKGSFSTLEIQRTEQGDSAMYLCASSLSWTSGATTGELFFGEGSRLTVL.

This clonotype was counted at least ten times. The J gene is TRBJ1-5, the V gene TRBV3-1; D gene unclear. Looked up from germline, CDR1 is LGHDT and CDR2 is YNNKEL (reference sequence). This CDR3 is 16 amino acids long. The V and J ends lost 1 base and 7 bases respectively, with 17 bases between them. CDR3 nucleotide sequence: TGTGCCAGCAGCCAAGGAGACATCCCCGGGGTCCAGCCCCAGCATTTT. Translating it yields CASSQGDIPGVQPQHF.

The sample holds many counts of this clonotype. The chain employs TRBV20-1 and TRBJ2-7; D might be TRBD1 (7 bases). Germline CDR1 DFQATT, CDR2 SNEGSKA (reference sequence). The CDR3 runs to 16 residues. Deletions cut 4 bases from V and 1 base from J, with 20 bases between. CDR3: CSANKPEGARSYEQYF. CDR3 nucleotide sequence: TGCAGTGCTAATAAACCGGAGGGGGCGAGGTCCTACGAGCAGTACTTC.

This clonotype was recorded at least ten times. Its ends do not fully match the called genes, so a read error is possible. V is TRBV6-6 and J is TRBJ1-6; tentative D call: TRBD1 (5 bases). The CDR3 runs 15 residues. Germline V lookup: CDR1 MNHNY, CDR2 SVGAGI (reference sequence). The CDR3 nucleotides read TGTGCCAGCAGTTACGAGGGGCAGGGTAATTCACCCCTCAACTTT. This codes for CASSYEGQGNSPLNF.

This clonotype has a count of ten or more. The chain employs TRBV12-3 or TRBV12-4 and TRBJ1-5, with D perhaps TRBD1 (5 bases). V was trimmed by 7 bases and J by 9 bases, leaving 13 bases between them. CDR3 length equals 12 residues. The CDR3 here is CASTPGGGPQHF. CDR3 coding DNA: TGTGCCAGCACACCGGGTGGGGGGCCCCAGCATTTT.

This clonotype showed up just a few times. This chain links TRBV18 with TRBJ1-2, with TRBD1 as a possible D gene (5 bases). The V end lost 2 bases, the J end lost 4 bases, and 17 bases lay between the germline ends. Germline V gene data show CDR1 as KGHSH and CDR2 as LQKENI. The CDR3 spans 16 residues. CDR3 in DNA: TGTGCCAGCTCACCAGGGGCCCAGGGCGGATCCTATGGCTACACCTTC. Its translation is CASSPGAQGGSYGYTF.

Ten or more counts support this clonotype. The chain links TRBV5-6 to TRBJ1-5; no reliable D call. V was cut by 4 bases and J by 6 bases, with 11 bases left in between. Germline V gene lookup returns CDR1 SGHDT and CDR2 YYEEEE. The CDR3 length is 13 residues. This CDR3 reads CASSLGFSQPQHF. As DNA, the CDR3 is TGTGCCAGCAGCCTGGGATTCAGTCAGCCCCAGCATTTT.

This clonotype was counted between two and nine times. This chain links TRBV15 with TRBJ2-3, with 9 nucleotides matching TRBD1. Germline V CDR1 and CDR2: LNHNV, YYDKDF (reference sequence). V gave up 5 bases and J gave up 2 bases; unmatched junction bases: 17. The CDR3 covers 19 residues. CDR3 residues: CATSDDDRGGSVYTDTQYF. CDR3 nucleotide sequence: TGTGCCACCAGCGACGACGACAGGGGGGGGTCCGTTTACACAGATACGCAGTATTTT.

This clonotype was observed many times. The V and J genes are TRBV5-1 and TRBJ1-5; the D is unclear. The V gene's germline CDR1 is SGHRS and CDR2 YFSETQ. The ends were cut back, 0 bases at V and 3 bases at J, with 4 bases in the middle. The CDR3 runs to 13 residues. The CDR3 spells CASSLDTNQPQHF. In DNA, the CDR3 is TGCGCCAGCAGCTTGGACACCAATCAGCCCCAGCATTTT.

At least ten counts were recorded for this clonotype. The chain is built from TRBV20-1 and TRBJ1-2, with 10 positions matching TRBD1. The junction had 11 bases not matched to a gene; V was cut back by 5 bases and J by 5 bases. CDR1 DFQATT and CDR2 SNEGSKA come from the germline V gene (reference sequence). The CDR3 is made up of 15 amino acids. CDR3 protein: CSALNPGQGLYGYTF. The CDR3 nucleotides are TGCAGTGCTCTTAATCCGGGACAGGGGTTATATGGCTACACCTTC.

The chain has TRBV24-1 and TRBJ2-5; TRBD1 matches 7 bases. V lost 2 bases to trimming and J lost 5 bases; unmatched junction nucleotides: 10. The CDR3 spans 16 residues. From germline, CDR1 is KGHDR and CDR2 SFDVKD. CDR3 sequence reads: CATSDSASTGQETQYF. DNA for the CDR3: TGTGCCACCAGTGATTCCGCCTCGACAGGGCAGGAGACCCAGTACTTC.